Given below is one T cell receptor (beta chain) in context. The data were taken from a study of CD8+CD57+ T cells in acquired aplastic anemia. Genomic DNA served as template for TCR beta VDJ and CDR3 profiling. Using its own MiXCR run on the reads, TCRdb lists one record per CDR3 protein. The sample carries about 160,000 distinct CDR3 sequences, around 40% recorded once. With 6 bases removed from V and 2 bases from J, the gap between germline ends came to 16 bases. The germline gives CDR1 SNHLY, CDR2 FYNNEI. The length of the CDR3 is 15 residues. The sample taken for sequencing was sorted CD4+, CD8+, or CD8+CD57+ T cells (not recorded which) from PBMCs. The chain is built from TRBV2 and TRBJ1-1, with D tentatively TRBD1 (6 bases). This clonotype originated in a human donor in good health. The CDR3 DNA reads as TGTGCCAGCAGGGGTTCCGGGACATCAAACACTGAAGCTTTCTTT. Encoded protein: CASRGSGTSNTEAFF.